These T cell receptor beta chains were read from a single sample in a study of follicular helper T cells after annual influenza vaccination. The table came from immunoSEQ multiplex PCR; TCRdb's copy has only in-frame clones and leaves some out. Altogether roughly 13,000 clones are present, approximately 85% being singletons, with the ten largest covering 0.25% to 0.3%. The sample was CXCR5- memory CD4+ T cells sorted from blood, taken on the day of influenza vaccination. The receptors derive from an adult who received the influenza vaccine. CDR3s include the opening cysteine and the closing phenylalanine or tryptophan. A D gene is named only where the DNA matches it firmly. Not every row has a clone size; where given, it reads once, few, many or a size class.

j_call v_call d_call clone_size cdr3_nt cdr3_aa
TRBJ1-5 TRBV15 TRBD1 NA TGTGCCACCAGCACCACCACGGACAGGGGGCGCGGGACTCAGCCCCAGCATTTT CATSTTTDRGRGTQPQHF
TRBJ1-3 TRBV5-4 NA NA TGTGCCAGCAGCTCTATAGACTCCTCTGGAAACACCATATATTTT CASSSIDSSGNTIYF
TRBJ2-1 TRBV5-8 NA NA TGTGCCAGCAGCTTGGACAGAGAAAATGAGCAGTTCTTC CASSLDRENEQFF
TRBJ1-6 TRBV2 TRBD1 NA TGTGCCAGCACAACTCACGCCGGGACAGAATATAATTCACCCCTCCACTTT CASTTHAGTEYNSPLHF
TRBJ1-2 TRBV7-2 NA NA TGTGCCAGCAGCGCGGACGCGACAGGCCCTAACTATGGCTACACCTTC CASSADATGPNYGYTF
TRBJ1-4 TRBV19 NA NA TGTGCCAGTAGTAGGGGACGCGCAGAAAAACTGTTTTTT CASSRGRAEKLFF
TRBJ2-5 TRBV10-1 TRBD2 NA TGCGCCAGCAGTGAGTCTTCGGGCGGGGGGACCCAGTACTTC CASSESSGGGTQYF
TRBJ1-5 TRBV18 NA NA TGTGCCAGCTCACCCGATAATCAGCCCCAGCATTTT CASSPDNQPQHF
TRBJ1-6 TRBV4-3 NA NA TGCGCCAGCAGCCAAGCTTCTAATTCACCCCTCCACTTT CASSQASNSPLHF
TRBJ1-1 TRBV18 NA NA TGTGCCAGCTCACCACCGACGAACACTGAAGCTTTCTTT CASSPPTNTEAFF
TRBJ1-4 TRBV28 TRBD1 NA TGTGCCAGCCGCCCGACAGGGACCCAGGTGGAAAAACTGTTTTTT CASRPTGTQVEKLFF
TRBJ1-2 TRBV28 NA few TGTGCCAGCCAACTGGCGGGATTTGGCTACACCTTC CASQLAGFGYTF
TRBJ1-5 TRBV7-8 NA once TGTGCCAGCAGCTTAGGGCAGGCGGGGGTACGGCCCCAGCATTTT CASSLGQAGVRPQHF
TRBJ2-3 TRBV5-8 TRBD1 NA TGTGCCAGCAGCCCGACAGGGGCGGGGGATACGCAGTATTTT CASSPTGAGDTQYF
TRBJ1-4 TRBV19 TRBD1 NA TGTGCCAGTAGTGAGACAGGGGGCACTAATGAAAAACTGTTTTTT CASSETGGTNEKLFF
TRBJ1-1 TRBV28 NA NA TGTGCCAGCAGGAGGATGAGGTTATCGGACACTGAAGCTTTCTTT CASRRMRLSDTEAFF
TRBJ1-3 TRBV6-5 NA NA TGTGCCAGCAGTTTCGACCGATCCTCTGGAAACACCATATATTTT CASSFDRSSGNTIYF
TRBJ2-5 TRBV5-1 NA NA TGCGCCAGCAGCTTACAAGAGACCCAGTACTTC CASSLQETQYF
TRBJ1-5 TRBV5-5 TRBD1 NA TGTGCCAGCAGCTCACTAACAGGGGATCAGCCCCAGCATTTT CASSSLTGDQPQHF
TRBJ2-1 TRBV9 TRBD2 NA TGTGCCAGCAGCACACTAGCGGGGGTCAATGAGCAGTTCTTC CASSTLAGVNEQFF
TRBJ2-3 TRBV4-2 NA NA TGTGCCAGCAGCCAGCTGGCCGGATCTAGCACAGATACGCAGTATTTT CASSQLAGSSTDTQYF
TRBJ1-1 TRBV18 NA NA TGTGCCAGCTCACGATTAGATAACACTGAAGCTTTCTTT CASSRLDNTEAFF
TRBJ2-1 TRBV15 TRBD2 NA TGTGCCACCAGCAGAGAAGCGACTAGCGGTCTCGATGAGCAGTTCTTC CATSREATSGLDEQFF
TRBJ2-1 TRBV20-1 TRBD2 NA TGCAGTGCTTCCGGGGGGGAGTTCTTC CSASGGEFF
TRBJ2-7 TRBV10-3 TRBD2 NA TGTGCCATCAGTGAGTCTAGCGGGGGTTACTCCTACGAGCAGTACTTC CAISESSGGYSYEQYF
TRBJ1-3 TRBV19 NA NA TGTGCCACCAGACAGGTCTCTGGAAACACCATATATTTT CATRQVSGNTIYF
TRBJ1-5 TRBV4-1 NA NA TGCGCCAGCAGCCAAGTTGGAGGGCCCAATCAGCCCCAGCATTTT CASSQVGGPNQPQHF
TRBJ1-2 TRBV11-2 NA NA TGTGCCAGCAGCGTCTTGCTCGGGGTTGGCTACACCTTC CASSVLLGVGYTF
TRBJ1-5 TRBV28 NA NA TGTGCCAGCAGTCCGGCCGGGGATCAGCCCCAGCATTTT CASSPAGDQPQHF
TRBJ2-3 TRBV15 NA few TGTGCCACCAGCAGAGATGCCCCAGATACGCAGTATTTT CATSRDAPDTQYF
TRBJ1-1 TRBV29-1 NA NA TGCAGCGTCCGGGACGGCCTGAACACTGAAGCTTTCTTT CSVRDGLNTEAFF
TRBJ1-6 TRBV5-4 NA few TGTGCCAGCAGCTTGGCCGGTCCTTCACCCCTCCACTTT CASSLAGPSPLHF
TRBJ1-4 TRBV4-1 TRBD1 NA TGCGCCAGCAGCCAGGACAGGGGGAACAATGAAAAACTGTTTTTT CASSQDRGNNEKLFF
TRBJ1-6 TRBV6-4 NA NA TGTGCCAGCAGTGCGGGCCACTCCTATAATTCACCCCTCCACTTT CASSAGHSYNSPLHF
TRBJ1-1 TRBV15 NA NA TGTGCCACCAGCAGAGTGGGAGGTGAAGCTTTCTTT CATSRVGGEAFF
TRBJ2-3 TRBV18 TRBD2 NA TGTGCCAGCTCACCAATAATAGCGGGGACAGATACGCAGTATTTT CASSPIIAGTDTQYF
TRBJ1-5 TRBV10-2 NA NA TGCGCCAGCAGCATACAGGGAGGCAATCAGCCCCAGCATTTT CASSIQGGNQPQHF
TRBJ2-1 TRBV18 TRBD1 once TGTGCCAGCTCACCCACAGGGGCGAATAATGAGCAGTTCTTC CASSPTGANNEQFF
TRBJ1-5 TRBV28 NA few TGTGCCAGCTCCTCCCTCCGACAGCCCCAGCATTTT CASSSLRQPQHF
TRBJ1-6 TRBV7-9 NA NA TGTGCCAGCAGCTTAAAGGTCATTGGGGGGCAGGTGAATTCACCCCTCCACTTT CASSLKVIGGQVNSPLHF
TRBJ1-1 TRBV6-6 TRBD1 few TGTGCCAGCAGTTGGGACAGGGTTAACACTGAAGCTTTCTTT CASSWDRVNTEAFF
TRBJ2-2 TRBV19 NA NA TGTGCCAGTAGTCAGGGATTCACCGGGGAGCTGTTTTTT CASSQGFTGELFF
TRBJ1-1 TRBV5-6 TRBD1 NA TGTGCCAGCAGCTTAGGCAGGGGGAGCAGGTACACTGAAGCTTTCTTT CASSLGRGSRYTEAFF
TRBJ2-5 TRBV9 TRBD2 NA TGTGCCAGCAGCGTAGGACAGGCCGGGGGGGGAGAAGAGACCCAGTACTTC CASSVGQAGGGEETQYF
TRBJ2-5 TRBV4-1 NA NA TGCGCCAGCAGTCAGACTAGAGGAGAGACCCAGTACTTC CASSQTRGETQYF
TRBJ2-5 TRBV2 NA NA TGTGCCAGCAGAAATCGAAAAACAGAGACCCAGTACTTC CASRNRKTETQYF
TRBJ2-1 TRBV19 NA NA TGTGCCAGTAAGGGGGTAGGAGACAATGAGCAGTTCTTC CASKGVGDNEQFF
TRBJ2-2 TRBV15 TRBD2 NA TGTGCCACCAGCAGAGAAGCGGGGGGGCGGACCGGGGAGCTGTTTTTT CATSREAGGRTGELFF